This T cell receptor beta chain was captured by sequencing in a study of T cell changes during pregnancy in multiple sclerosis. Assay: immunoSEQ multiplex PCR; the TCRdb copy retains only in-frame clones and omits some. The repertoire consists of tens of thousands of clones, with roughly 92% occurring once and the leading ten covering about 2%. CDR3 length equals 15 residues. With 10 bases clipped from V and 5 bases from J, the junction kept 15 bases outside the gene matches. Per germline, CDR1 MDHEN and CDR2 SYDVKM. The clonotype was recovered from a female donor in good health, enrolled as a control in a pregnancy study. The sample here was peripheral blood, taken in the third trimester of pregnancy. V is TRBV28 and J is TRBJ2-5, with 8 bases identical to TRBD1. CDR3 DNA sequence: TGTGCCACCTCGGCGATCAGGGGGCAGAAGGAGACCCAGTACTTC. Translated, it gives CATSAIRGQKETQYF.